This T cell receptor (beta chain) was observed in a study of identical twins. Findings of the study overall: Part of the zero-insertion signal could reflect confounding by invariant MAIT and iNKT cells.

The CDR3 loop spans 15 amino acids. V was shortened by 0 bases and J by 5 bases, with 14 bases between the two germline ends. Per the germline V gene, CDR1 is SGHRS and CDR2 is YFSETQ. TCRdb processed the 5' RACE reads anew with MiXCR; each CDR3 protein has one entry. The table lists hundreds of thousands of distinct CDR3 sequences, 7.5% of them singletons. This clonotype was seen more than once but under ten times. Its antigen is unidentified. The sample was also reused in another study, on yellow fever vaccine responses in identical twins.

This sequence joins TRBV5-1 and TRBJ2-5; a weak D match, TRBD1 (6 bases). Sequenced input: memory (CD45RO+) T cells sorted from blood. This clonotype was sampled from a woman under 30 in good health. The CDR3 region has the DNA TGCGCCAGCAGCTTGGCCCTAGAGAGGGGGGAGACCCAGTACTTC. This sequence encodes CASSLALERGETQYF. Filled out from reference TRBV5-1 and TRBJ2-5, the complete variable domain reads KAGVTQTPRYLIKTRGQQVTLSCSPISGHRSVSWYQQTPGQGLQFLFEYFSETQRNKGNFPGRFSGRQFSNSRSEMNVSTLELGDSALYLCASSLALERGETQYFGPGTRLLVL.